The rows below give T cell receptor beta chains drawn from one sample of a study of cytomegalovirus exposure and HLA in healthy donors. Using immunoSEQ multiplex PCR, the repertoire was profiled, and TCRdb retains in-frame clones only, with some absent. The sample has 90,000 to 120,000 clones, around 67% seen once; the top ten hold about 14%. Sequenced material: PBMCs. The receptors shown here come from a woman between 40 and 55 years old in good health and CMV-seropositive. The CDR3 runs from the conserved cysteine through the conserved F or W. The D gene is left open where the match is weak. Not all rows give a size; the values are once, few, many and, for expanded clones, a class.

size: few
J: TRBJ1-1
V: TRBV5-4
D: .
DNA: TGTGCCAGCAGCCTCGACACCATGAACACTGAAGCTTTCTTT
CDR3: CASSLDTMNTEAFF

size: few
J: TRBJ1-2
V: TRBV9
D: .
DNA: TGTGCCAGCAGCTTGACGGTGGACTCGAGGTATGGCTACACCTTC
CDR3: CASSLTVDSRYGYTF

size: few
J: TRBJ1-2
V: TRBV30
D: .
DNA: TGTGCCTGGAGTTCTACCAAACAGGGTAAGTATGGCTACACCTTC
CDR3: CAWSSTKQGKYGYTF

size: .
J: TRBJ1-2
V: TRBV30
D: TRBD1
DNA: TGTGCCTGGGACCGGGACAGTCGCTATGGCTACACCTTC
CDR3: CAWDRDSRYGYTF

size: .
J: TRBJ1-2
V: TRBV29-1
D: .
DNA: TGCAGCACTCGGCGGACAGACAACTATGGCTACACCTTC
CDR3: CSTRRTDNYGYTF

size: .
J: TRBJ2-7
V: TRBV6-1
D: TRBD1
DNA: TGTGCCAGCTGCCACGGGACAGTCTCCTACGAGCAGTACTTC
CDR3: CASCHGTVSYEQYF

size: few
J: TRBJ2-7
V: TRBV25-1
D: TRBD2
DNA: TGTGCCAGCAGTGGAAGCGGGGTAAGCTACGAGCAGTACTTC
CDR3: CASSGSGVSYEQYF

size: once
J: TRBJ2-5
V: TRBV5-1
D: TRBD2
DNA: TGCGCCAGCAGTTCCGACGGGGGGTCGTTGGAGACCCAGTACTTC
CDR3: CASSSDGGSLETQYF

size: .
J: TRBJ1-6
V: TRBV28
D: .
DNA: TGTGCCAGCAGTTTACAGGGCAAATCACCCCTCCACTTT
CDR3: CASSLQGKSPLHF

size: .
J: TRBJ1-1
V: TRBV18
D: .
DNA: TGTGCCAGCCGTCAGGGGCAGATGAACACTGAAGCTTTCTTT
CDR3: CASRQGQMNTEAFF

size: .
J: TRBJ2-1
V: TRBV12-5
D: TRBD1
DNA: TGTGCTAGTGGTTACGGGACAGGGGGTTACAATGAGCAGTTCTTC
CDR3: CASGYGTGGYNEQFF

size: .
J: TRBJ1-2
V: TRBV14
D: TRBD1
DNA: TGTGCCAGCAGCCCGTACACAGGGGGAGCATCTAACTATGGCTACACCTTC
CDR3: CASSPYTGGASNYGYTF

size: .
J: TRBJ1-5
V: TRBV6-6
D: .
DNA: TGTGCCAGCAGCCTTCTATATGGTGCTAATCAGCCCCAGCATTTT
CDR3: CASSLLYGANQPQHF

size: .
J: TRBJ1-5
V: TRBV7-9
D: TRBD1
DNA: TGTGCCAGCAGCTCGGGACAGGGGTACGATCAGCCCCAGCATTTT
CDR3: CASSSGQGYDQPQHF

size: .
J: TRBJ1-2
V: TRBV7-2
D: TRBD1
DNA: TGTGCCAGCAGCTTCCGCGACAGGGGTAATGGCTACACCTTC
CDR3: CASSFRDRGNGYTF

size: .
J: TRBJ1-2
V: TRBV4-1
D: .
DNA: TGCGCCAGCAGCCAACCCAGCGGGACTGCTAACTATGGCTACACCTTC
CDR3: CASSQPSGTANYGYTF

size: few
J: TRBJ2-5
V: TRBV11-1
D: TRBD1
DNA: TGTGCCAGCAGCTCACAGGGGACGAGGGAGACCCAGTACTTC
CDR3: CASSSQGTRETQYF

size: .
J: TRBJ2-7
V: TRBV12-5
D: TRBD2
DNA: TGTGCTAGTGGGCAGGGACTACCGTACGAGCAGTACTTC
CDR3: CASGQGLPYEQYF

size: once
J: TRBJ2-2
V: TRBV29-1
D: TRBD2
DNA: TGCAGCGCCCGGACTAGCGGGGGGAAAGACACCGGGGAGCTGTTTTTT
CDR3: CSARTSGGKDTGELFF

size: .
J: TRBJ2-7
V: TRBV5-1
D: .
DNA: TGCGCCAGCAGAACACCGGGAAGAAACTACGAGCAGTACTTC
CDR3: CASRTPGRNYEQYF

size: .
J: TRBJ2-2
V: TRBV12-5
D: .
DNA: TGTGCTAGTGGTTTCTCTATAAACCCTTGGACCGGGGAGCTGTTTTTT
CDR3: CASGFSINPWTGELFF

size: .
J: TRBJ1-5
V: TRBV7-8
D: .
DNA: TGTGCCAGCAGTGAGGACATTAGCAATCAGCCCCAGCATTTT
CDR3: CASSEDISNQPQHF

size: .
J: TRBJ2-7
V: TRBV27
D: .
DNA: TGTGCCAGCAGTTTATTCCCCGGGCAGGGCTACGAGCAGTACTTC
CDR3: CASSLFPGQGYEQYF

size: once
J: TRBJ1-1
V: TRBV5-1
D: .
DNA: TGCGCCAGCAGGTTGAGCAGGGGTCTTCCTGAAGCTTTCTTT
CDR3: CASRLSRGLPEAFF

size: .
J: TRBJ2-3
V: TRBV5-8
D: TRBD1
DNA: TGTGCCAGCAGCTTGATGGGACAGCCGACAGATACGCAGTATTTT
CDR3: CASSLMGQPTDTQYF

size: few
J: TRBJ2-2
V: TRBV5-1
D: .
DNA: TGCGCCAGCAGCCCGGGACAGAACACCGGGGAGCTGTTTTTT
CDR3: CASSPGQNTGELFF

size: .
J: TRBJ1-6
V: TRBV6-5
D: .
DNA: TGTGCCAGCAGTTACTCGTCTAACAGTAATTCACCCCTCCACTTT
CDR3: CASSYSSNSNSPLHF

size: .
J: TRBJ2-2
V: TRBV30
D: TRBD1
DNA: TGTGCCTGGAACAGACAGGGGGTCGGGGAGCTGTTTTTT
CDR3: CAWNRQGVGELFF

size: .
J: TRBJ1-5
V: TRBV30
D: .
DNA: TGTGCCTGGAGTGTTCGTAGCAATCAGCCCCAGCATTTT
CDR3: CAWSVRSNQPQHF

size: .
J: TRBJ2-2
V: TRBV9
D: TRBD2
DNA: TGTGCCAGCAGCGGACTAGCGGGGGGCACCGGGGAGCTGTTTTTT
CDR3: CASSGLAGGTGELFF

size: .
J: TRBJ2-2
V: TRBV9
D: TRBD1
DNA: TGTGCCAGCAGCCCGGGACAGGGTAGGACCGGGGAGCTGTTTTTT
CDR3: CASSPGQGRTGELFF

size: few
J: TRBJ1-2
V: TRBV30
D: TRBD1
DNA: TGTGCCTGGAGGGGGCAGGGGGCAATTTATGGCTACACCTTC
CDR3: CAWRGQGAIYGYTF

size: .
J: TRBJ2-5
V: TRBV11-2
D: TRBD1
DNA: TGTGCCAGCAGCTTCAGGACAGGGAGTGATCGAGAGACCCAGTACTTC
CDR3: CASSFRTGSDRETQYF

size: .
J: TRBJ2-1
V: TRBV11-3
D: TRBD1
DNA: TGTGCCAGCAGCTTAGCCGGGACAGGGAACAATGAGCAGTTCTTC
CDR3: CASSLAGTGNNEQFF

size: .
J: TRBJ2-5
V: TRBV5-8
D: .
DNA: TGTGCCAGCAGCTTGCCCAGGGGCGATTACCAAGAGACCCAGTACTTC
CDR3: CASSLPRGDYQETQYF

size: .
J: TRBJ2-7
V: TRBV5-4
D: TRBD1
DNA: TGTGCCAGCAGCGTGCCGGGACAGGGGAACGTCTACGAGCAGTACTTC
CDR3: CASSVPGQGNVYEQYF

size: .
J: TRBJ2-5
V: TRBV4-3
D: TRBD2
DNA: TGCGCCAGCAGCCAAGATTTCAGGACTAGCTTTTGGGAGACCCAGTACTTC
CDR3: CASSQDFRTSFWETQYF

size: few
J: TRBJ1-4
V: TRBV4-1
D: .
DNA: TGCGCCAGCAGCCAAGAAGTCAGGCAGGGCTATGGACTGTTTTTT
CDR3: CASSQEVRQGYGLFF

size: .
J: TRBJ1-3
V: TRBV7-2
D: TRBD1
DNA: TGTGCCAGCAGCCCGGACAGGGCCTACTCTGGAAACACCATATATTTT
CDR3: CASSPDRAYSGNTIYF

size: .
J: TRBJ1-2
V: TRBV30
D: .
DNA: TGTGCCTTGGCGGCAGCTTACTATGGCTACACCTTC
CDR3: CALAAAYYGYTF

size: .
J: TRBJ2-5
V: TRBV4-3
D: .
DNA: TGCGCCAGCAGCCAAGTCGGTACAAGAGAGGCCCAGTACTTC
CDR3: CASSQVGTREAQYF

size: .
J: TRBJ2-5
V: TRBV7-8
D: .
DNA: TGTGCCAGCAGCGGGGGGTTTCGGGAGACCCAGTACTTC
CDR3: CASSGGFRETQYF

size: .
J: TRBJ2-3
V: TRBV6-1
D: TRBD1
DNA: TGTGCCAGCAGTGAACTCAGGGGGCTCGGCACAGATACGCAGTATTTT
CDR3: CASSELRGLGTDTQYF

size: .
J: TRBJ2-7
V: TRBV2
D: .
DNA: TGTGCCAGCAGAGACGACAGGTCCGAGCAGTACTTC
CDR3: CASRDDRSEQYF

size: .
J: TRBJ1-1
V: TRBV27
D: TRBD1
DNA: TGTGCCAGCAGTCAGGACAGGGTTTCCTACACTGAAGCTTTCTTT
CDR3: CASSQDRVSYTEAFF

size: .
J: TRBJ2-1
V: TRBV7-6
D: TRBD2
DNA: TGTGCCAGCAGCTTAGAGGCGGGGGGGATGTACAATGAGCAGTTCTTC
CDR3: CASSLEAGGMYNEQFF

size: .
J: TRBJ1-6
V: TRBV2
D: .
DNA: TGTGCCAGCAGTGGGGGGCTCCTCAATTCACCCCTCCACTTT
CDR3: CASSGGLLNSPLHF

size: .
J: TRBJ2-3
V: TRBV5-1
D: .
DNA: TGCGCCAGCAGCTTTAAGGGGACAGATACGCAGTATTTT
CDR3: CASSFKGTDTQYF

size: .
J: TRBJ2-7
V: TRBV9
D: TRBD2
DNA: TGTGCCAGCAGCATAACTAGCGGGGGACCTCTCGGCGAGCAGTACTTC
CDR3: CASSITSGGPLGEQYF

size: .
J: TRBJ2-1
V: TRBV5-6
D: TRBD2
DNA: TGTGCCAGCAGCATTAGCGGGGGGGGGATCCTAAAATACAATGAGCAGTTCTTC
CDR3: CASSISGGGILKYNEQFF

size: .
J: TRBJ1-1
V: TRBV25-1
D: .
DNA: TGTGCCAGCAGTAAAACAGCGAACACTGAAGCTTTCTTT
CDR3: CASSKTANTEAFF

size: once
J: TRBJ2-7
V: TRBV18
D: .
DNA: TGTGCCAGCTCACCCCTTAGCTCCTACGAGCAGTACTTC
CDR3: CASSPLSSYEQYF

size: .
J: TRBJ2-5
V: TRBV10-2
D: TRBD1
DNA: TGCGCCAGCCGCCGGACAGGTCAAGAGACCCAGTACTTC
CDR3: CASRRTGQETQYF

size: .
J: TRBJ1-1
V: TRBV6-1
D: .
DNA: TGTGCCAGCGATCCAGGGTCCTTAGCTTTCTTT
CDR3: CASDPGSLAFF

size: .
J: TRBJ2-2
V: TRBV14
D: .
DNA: TGTGCCAGCAGCCAAGCCTACAGAAACACCGGGGAGCTGTTTTTT
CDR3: CASSQAYRNTGELFF

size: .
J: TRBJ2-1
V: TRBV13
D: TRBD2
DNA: TGTGCCAGCAGCCCAACCTTAGCGGGGGGGGAGAATGAGCAGTTCTTC
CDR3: CASSPTLAGGENEQFF

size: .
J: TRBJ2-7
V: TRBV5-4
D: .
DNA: TGTGCCAGCAGCTTGGGGTTGGGGGGGGCCCCCCGCGAGCAGTACTTC
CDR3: CASSLGLGGAPREQYF

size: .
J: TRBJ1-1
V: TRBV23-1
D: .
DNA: TGCGCCAGCAGTCAATCGAGGACGACGAGGGATACTGAAGCTTTCTTT
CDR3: CASSQSRTTRDTEAFF

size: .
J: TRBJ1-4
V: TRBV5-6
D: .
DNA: TGTGCCAGCAGCTTAAACGGGGTGAATGAAAAACTGTTTTTT
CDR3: CASSLNGVNEKLFF